This TCR beta chain was captured in a study of cytomegalovirus exposure and HLA in healthy donors. Study-wide context: Samples from HLA-typed donors yielded around 85 million unique TCRs in an early data release.

It was healthy bone marrow donors who served as donors. PCR amplification relied on 60 Vbeta primers (plus 13 Jbeta primers). Sequenced by immunoSEQ multiplex PCR; TCRdb stores in-frame clones only, minus some. The table includes 75,000 to 90,000 clones, roughly 80% detected once. The CDR3 has 13 amino acids. Trimming removed 5 bases from V and 4 bases from J, with 11 bases in between. In germline, CDR1 is PRHDT, CDR2 FYEKMQ (reference sequence). As to this clone: Antigen unknown.

Notes on the study in general: An Asian-associated ancestry cluster reportedly showed fewer N-insertions than the approximately 670-donor mean in a later analysis. In a later analysis, several top co-occurrence clusters appeared linked to parvovirus B19, influenza, CMV and Epstein-Barr virus.

The sequence derives from a human donor in good health. Sequencing was performed on PBMCs. The chain joins TRBV13 to TRBJ1-2, with D unclear. CDR3 nucleotides: TGTGCCAGCAGCGCGGGAGCCTTCTATGGCTACACCTTC. Residues: CASSAGAFYGYTF.